The 26 T cell receptor beta chains below come from one sample, sequenced in a study of blood T cell repertoires in COVID-19. Using immunoSEQ multiplex PCR, the repertoire was profiled, and TCRdb retains in-frame clones only, with some absent. The sample shows 280,000 or so clones, around 88% of them seen only once. Sequenced input: peripheral blood. The receptors were gathered from a young woman who had recovered from COVID-19.

The rearrangement links TRBV18 to TRBJ2-2; 9 bases are a match to TRBD1. This CDR3 spans 16 amino acids. CDR1 KGHSH and CDR2 LQKENI come from the germline V gene. V shed 1 base, J shed 2 bases, and the junction held 2 bases outside the gene matches. The CDR3 sequence: CASSPLGQGNTGELFF. CDR3 DNA: TGTGCCAGCTCACCACTGGGACAGGGAAACACCGGGGAGCTGTTTTTT.

The chain links TRBV20-1 to TRBJ1-1; the D gene is possibly TRBD1 (5 bases). Trimming removed 2 bases at V and 6 bases at J, with 7 bases between. The CDR3 extends over 11 amino acids. Germline loops: CDR1 DFQATT, CDR2 SNEGSKA (reference sequence). In nucleotides, the CDR3 is TGCAGTGCTAGAACGGGGGCTGAAGCTTTCTTT. It codes for CSARTGAEAFF.

The rearrangement uses TRBV5-3 and TRBJ1-1, with 9 bases lining up with TRBD1. TRBV5-3 is an ORF, and what it does is uncertain. There are 13 residues in the CDR3. V lost 3 bases, J lost 12 bases, and 9 bases stayed unmatched. CDR3 region: CARSSPGQGLTFF. CDR3 DNA: TGTGCCAGAAGCTCGCCGGGACAGGGATTAACTTTCTTT.

V usage is TRBV25-1 and J usage is TRBJ1-2, with D tentatively TRBD1 (5 bases). V was clipped by 6 bases and J by 4 bases, with 18 bases between them. The CDR3 contains 15 residues. The germline V gene encodes CDR1 MGHDK and CDR2 SYGVNS. CDR3 amino acids: CASSGWDLRAYGYTF. As DNA, the CDR3 is TGTGCCAGCAGCGGGTGGGACTTAAGGGCCTATGGCTACACCTTC.

The V call is TRBV4-1, the J call TRBJ1-1, with D possibly matching TRBD1 (6 bases). The CDR3 runs 15 residues. V lost 3 bases and J lost 4, with 15 bases in between. CDR1 and CDR2 from the germline V gene are MGHRA and YSYEKL. The CDR3, as DNA: TGCGCCAGCAGCCACGGGACAATTGAAGGCACTGAAGCTTTCTTT. Translated: CASSHGTIEGTEAFF.

V and J are TRBV3-1 (or the pseudogene TRBV3-2) and TRBJ2-5; the match to TRBD2 covers 7 bases. V shed 1 base, J shed 5 bases, and the junction held 7 bases outside the gene matches. The CDR3 runs to 15 residues. Germline assignment: CDR1 LGHDT and CDR2 YNNKEL (reference sequence). The CDR3 nucleotides are TGTGCCAGCAGCCAAGGTGGGGGGGGGATGGAGACCCAGTACTTC. Protein product: CASSQGGGGMETQYF.

This clone came up once. This chain connects TRBV19 to TRBJ1-5, with D possibly being TRBD1 (6 bases). The CDR3 totals 15 residues. V was clipped by 2 bases and J by 5 bases, with 13 bases between them. Looked up from germline, CDR1 is LNHDA and CDR2 is SQIVND (reference sequence). The CDR3 region has the DNA TGTGCCAGTAGTATATGGTCCAGGGGTGATCAGCCCCAGCATTTT. Protein product: CASSIWSRGDQPQHF.

On this clone: The sample has other DNA sequences that encode this CDR3 too. The rearrangement uses TRBV2 and TRBJ2-7; 7 nucleotides line up with TRBD1. CDR3 length: 14 amino acids. The V gene's germline CDR1 is SNHLY and CDR2 FYNNEI. With V trimmed by 3 bases and J by 4 bases, 6 bases remained unmatched. The CDR3 here is CASSETGLAYEQYF. The CDR3 DNA reads as TGTGCCAGCAGTGAGACAGGGTTAGCTTACGAGCAGTACTTC.

The rearrangement links TRBV28 to TRBJ2-1; 13 bases map to TRBD2. V dropped 4 bases and J dropped 1; count of bases not matched to a gene: 4. This CDR3 has 17 amino acids. Germline loops: CDR1 MDHEN, CDR2 SYDVKM. This CDR3 reads CASSSGLAGRSYNEQFF. The CDR3 region has the DNA TGTGCCAGCAGTTCGGGACTAGCGGGAAGATCCTACAATGAGCAGTTCTTC.

In its sample, this clone was seen once. This chain uses TRBV7-2 with TRBJ2-7, with TRBD2 matching over 8 bases. The CDR3 is 14 amino acids. The trim removed 5 bases at V and 6 bases at J, leaving 9 bases unmatched. Germline V lookup: CDR1 SGHTA, CDR2 FQGNSA. The CDR3 region is CASSLRGDEGEQYF. CDR3 nucleotides: TGTGCCAGCAGCCTGCGGGGGGACGAGGGCGAGCAGTACTTC.

The J gene is TRBJ2-1, the V gene TRBV7-6; TRBD2 agrees at 10 bases. Germline values: CDR1 SGHVS, CDR2 FNYEAQ. The CDR3 covers 15 residues. J lost 5 bases, V lost 5 bases, and 6 bases had no gene match. The CDR3 loop reads CASSHGLAVDNEQFF. As DNA, the CDR3 is TGTGCCAGCAGCCACGGACTAGCGGTGGACAATGAGCAGTTCTTC.

This rearrangement joins TRBV30 to TRBJ1-6; D possibly corresponds to TRBD1 (5 bases). The CDR3 spans 16 residues. Germline loops: CDR1 GTSNPN, CDR2 SVGIG (reference sequence). V lost 3 bases, J lost 5 bases, and 17 bases lay in between. CDR3 sequence: CAWRPPPGQNNSPLHF. The CDR3 DNA follows: TGTGCCTGGAGACCTCCGCCAGGACAAAATAATTCACCCCTCCACTTT.

The chain joins TRBV5-4 to TRBJ2-7; 8 positions agree with TRBD2. V was pared by 4 bases and J by 7 bases, with 7 bases of the junction left unmatched. The CDR3 extends over 13 amino acids. The germline CDR1 and CDR2 sequences are SGHNT and YYREEE (reference sequence). In nucleotides, the CDR3 is TGTGCCAGCAGCCCGGAAAGACTAGCGGAGCAGTACTTC. It yields the protein CASSPERLAEQYF.

V and J are TRBV2 and TRBJ1-2; D is possibly TRBD1 (6 bases). The ends were cut back, 2 bases at V and 8 bases at J, with 9 bases in the middle. Germline-derived CDR1 and CDR2 are SNHLY and FYNNEI. This CDR3 has 12 residues. The CDR3 DNA reads TGTGCCAGCAGTGAAACAGGGTTAGGCTACACCTTC. Translating gives CASSETGLGYTF.

Turning to this clone: Different DNA sequences within this sample yield the same CDR3. This sequence joins TRBV5-1 and TRBJ1-1, with 7 bases lining up with TRBD1. CDR3 length: 14 amino acids. Germline CDR1 is SGHRS and CDR2 is YFSETQ. V trimming: 4 bases; J trimming: 1 base; junction bases outside the gene matches: 4. CDR3 DNA sequence: TGCGCCAGCAGCCCCGGGACAGCGAACACTGAAGCTTTCTTT. Protein: CASSPGTANTEAFF.

V usage is TRBV7-2 and J usage is TRBJ1-5; D remains unclear. Germline-derived CDR1 and CDR2 are SGHTA and FQGNSA. The CDR3 is 15 residues long. V lost 0 bases, J lost 6 bases, and 12 bases lay in between. The CDR3 reads CASSLARSGSQPQHF. CDR3 coding DNA: TGTGCCAGCAGCTTAGCAAGGTCAGGAAGTCAGCCCCAGCATTTT. The whole variable domain, filled in from reference TRBV7-2 and TRBJ1-5, reads GAGVSQSPSNKVTEKGKDVELRCDPISGHTALYWYRQSLGQGLEFLIYFQGNSAPDKSGLPSDRFSAERTGGSVSTLTIQRTQQEDSAVYLCASSLARSGSQPQHFGDGTRLSIL.

The chain uses TRBV18 and TRBJ2-5, with 7 bases that match TRBD1. The CDR3 has 16 residues. Per the germline V gene, CDR1 is KGHSH and CDR2 is LQKENI. Trimming took 2 bases from V and 2 from J; bases not matched to a gene: 8. Here the CDR3 DNA reads TGTGCCAGCTCACCAATCACAGGGGACGCTCAAGAGACCCAGTACTTC. Translation: CASSPITGDAQETQYF.

V gene TRBV19 combines with J gene TRBJ1-4; TRBD1 matches 7 bases. V was clipped by 7 bases and J by 0 bases; unmatched bases: 5. Germline V gives CDR1 LNHDA, CDR2 SQIVND (reference sequence). This CDR3 region has 15 residues. The CDR3 bases are TGTGCCAGTAATCCTGACAGGGCAACTAATGAAAAACTGTTTTTT. Protein sequence: CASNPDRATNEKLFF.

The chain combines TRBV5-4 with TRBJ2-7; D might be TRBD2 (5 bases). V was pared by 2 bases and J by 4 bases, with 7 bases between. The CDR3 runs to 12 residues. Germline values: CDR1 SGHNT, CDR2 YYREEE (reference sequence). The DNA for the CDR3 is TGTGCCAGCAGCTTAAGCGGTTACGAGCAGTACTTC. This sequence encodes CASSLSGYEQYF. The full variable domain, its missing parts supplied by reference TRBV5-4 and TRBJ2-7, is ETGVTQSPTHLIKTRGQQVTLRCSSQSGHNTVSWYQQALGQGPQFIFQYYREEENGRGNFPPRFSGLQFPNYSSELNVNALELDDSALYLCASSLSGYEQYFGPGTRLTVT.

The chain has TRBV29-1 and TRBJ2-1; 16 bases fit TRBD2. Germline V CDR1 and CDR2: SQVTM, ANQGSEA. The CDR3 sequence is 15 residues long. Trimming at V came to 4 bases and at J to 8 bases, leaving 5 bases not matched to a gene. CDR3 protein: CSVAGLAGGRYEQFF. CDR3 DNA sequence: TGCAGCGTTGCGGGACTAGCGGGGGGGCGGTATGAGCAGTTCTTC.

The rearrangement links TRBV5-4 to TRBJ2-7, with unresolved D. The germline V gene encodes CDR1 SGHNT and CDR2 YYREEE (reference sequence). Trimming took 5 bases from V and 2 from J, leaving 17 bases between them. This CDR3 contains 15 residues. The CDR3 reads CASRPEFIGPYEQYF. CDR3 coding DNA: TGTGCCAGCAGGCCCGAGTTTATTGGGCCCTACGAGCAGTACTTC.

This clone was detected only a few times. The chain employs TRBV4-1 and TRBJ2-2; 7 nucleotides agree with TRBD2. The length of the CDR3 is 17 residues. The junction had 10 bases not matched to a gene; V was cut back by 1 base and J by 5 bases. Germline V gives CDR1 MGHRA, CDR2 YSYEKL. CDR3: CASSQVDLGLSTGELFF. CDR3 DNA sequence: TGCGCCAGCAGCCAAGTCGATTTGGGACTATCAACCGGGGAGCTGTTTTTT.

The V call is TRBV9, the J call TRBJ2-7; TRBD1 agrees at 8 bases. V lost 0 bases to trimming and J lost 6 bases; unmatched junction nucleotides: 8. The CDR3 totals 15 residues. Germline CDR1 is SGDLS and CDR2 is YYNGEE. The CDR3 region has the DNA TGTGCCAGCAGCGTAGCTTTGGACAGGGTCGGCGAGCAGTACTTC. Protein product: CASSVALDRVGEQYF.

The V gene is TRBV30, the J gene TRBJ1-1; D is unclear. The CDR3 sequence is 12 residues long. From germline, CDR1 is GTSNPN and CDR2 SVGIG (reference sequence). Trimming left V 8 bases short and J 0 bases short, with 10 bases between. Here the CDR3 DNA reads TGTGCCCGAAACAGACTGAACACTGAAGCTTTCTTT. Translation gives CARNRLNTEAFF.

This clone was found once. This rearrangement joins TRBV6-5 to TRBJ1-2; D is undetermined. Germline CDR1 is MNHEY and CDR2 is SVGAGI. The CDR3 covers 13 residues. Between the trimmed V and J ends, which lost 7 bases and 4 bases, there was a span of 13 bases. CDR3 in amino acids: CASNLLGSYGYTF. DNA for the CDR3: TGTGCCAGCAACTTACTCGGGTCCTATGGCTACACCTTC.

The chain links TRBV20-1 to TRBJ1-2; D is unresolved. CDR3 size: 17 residues. V shed 3 bases and J shed 8 bases, with 28 bases lying between them. Germline CDR1 is DFQATT and CDR2 is SNEGSKA (reference sequence). The CDR3 reads CSASMRTGGSPVFGYTF. The CDR3 DNA sequence: TGCAGTGCTAGTATGAGGACTGGAGGATCCCCTGTATTCGGCTACACCTTC.